The 17 T cell receptor beta chains presented below share a single source sample, sequenced in a study of T-cell memory formation after mild COVID-19 listed by TCRdb under 2021. The receptor library was made with 5' RACE. Sequencing used an Illumina NovaSeq 6000. TCRdb redid the processing of the public reads, applying fastp at Q25 and MiXCR, and retained in-frame beta chains. Identical CDR3 protein sequences are pooled into one entry, listed with their most common genes and DNA. The sample data list fewer than 700,000 distinct CDR3 sequences, and roughly 22% of these were observed just once. Approximately 8.4% of the sample is taken by the ten largest. The material sequenced was PBMCs or a T cell subset sorted from them (not recorded which). The receptors shown here come from an adult woman who had mild COVID-19 (a few samples of this study predate the infection). The sample titles of this study are shuffled in the database, so cell type and time point are left out; the donor was told from shared clones.

In its sample, this clonotype was seen a few times. V and J are TRBV4-2 and TRBJ2-7; 10 bases line up with TRBD2. The CDR3 sequence is 15 residues long. V dropped 0 bases and J dropped 3; count of bases not matched to a gene: 2. The germline V gene has CDR1 LGHNA and CDR2 YNFKEQ. The CDR3: CASSQEERGGYEQYF. CDR3 nucleotides: TGTGCCAGCAGCCAAGAGGAGCGGGGGGGCTACGAGCAGTACTTC.

The chain recombines TRBV5-6 with TRBJ2-3; D is uncertain. The germline gives CDR1 SGHDT, CDR2 YYEEEE. This CDR3 spans 13 amino acids. Trimming removed 3 bases from V and 6 bases from J, with 11 bases in between. The CDR3 loop is CASSSQLRDTQYF. Here the CDR3 DNA reads TGTGCCAGCAGCTCCCAACTCCGGGATACGCAGTATTTT. The entire variable domain, with the rest obtained from reference TRBV5-6 and TRBJ2-3, is as follows: DAGVTQSPTHLIKTRGQQVTLRCSPKSGHDTVSWYQQALGQGPQFIFQYYEEEERQRGNFPDRFSGHQFPNYSSELNVNALLLGDSALYLCASSSQLRDTQYFGPGTRLTVL.

Many counts were recorded for this clonotype. The rearrangement links TRBV6-5 to TRBJ2-3, with no clear D. Germline V gene data show CDR1 as MNHEY and CDR2 as SVGAGI. V lost 0 bases, J lost 4 bases, and 5 bases lay in between. The CDR3 length is 13 residues. In nucleotides, the CDR3 is TGTGCCAGCAGTTACTCACGGGCAGATACGCAGTATTTT. Translated, it gives CASSYSRADTQYF.

This clonotype came up a few times. The genes are TRBV20-1 and TRBJ1-3; D perhaps matches TRBD1 (5 bases). The CDR3 covers 15 residues. Trimming cost V 0 bases and J 3 bases, with 12 bases left between them. Germline V gene data show CDR1 as DFQATT and CDR2 as SNEGSKA (reference sequence). This CDR3 reads CSARDRRDGGNTIYF. The CDR3 DNA reads TGCAGTGCTAGAGATAGACGGGACGGTGGAAACACCATATATTTT.

This clonotype was seen a handful of times. The CDR3 DNA sequence: TGCGCCAGCAGCTTGGGAGGGACAGGGGGCAACGAGCAGTACTTC. Translating gives CASSLGGTGGNEQYF. The chain recombines TRBV5-1 with TRBJ2-7; 12 bases map to TRBD1. CDR3 length: 15 residues. Germline-derived CDR1 and CDR2 are SGHRS and YFSETQ. V lost 0 bases, J lost 5 bases, and 3 bases stayed unmatched.

This clonotype was recorded a few times. The CDR3 DNA sequence: TGTGCCAGCGGACTAGCGGGGGGGACCTTGTTCCTCTTCGCCTACAATGAGCAGTTCTTC. Residues: CASGLAGGTLFLFAYNEQFF. The chain carries TRBV21-1 and TRBJ2-1; the D call of TRBD2 is as the table states it, not checked on the DNA. TRBV21-1 is marked as a pseudogene. This CDR3 has 20 residues.

The chain employs TRBV27 and TRBJ1-4; perhaps TRBD1 as D (6 bases). V lost 6 bases and J lost 3, with 14 bases in between. The CDR3 is made up of 15 amino acids. The germline V gene has CDR1 MNHEY and CDR2 SMNVEV (reference sequence). The CDR3 region is CASSLGQSPNEKLFF. The CDR3 region has the DNA TGTGCCAGCAGCCTAGGACAGTCTCCTAATGAAAAACTGTTTTTT.

The chain couples TRBV12-5 to TRBJ1-5; D is possibly TRBD1 (5 bases). The CDR3 consists of 17 residues. Trimming took off 0 bases at V and 3 bases at J, with 15 bases between the two ends. Per the germline V gene, CDR1 is LGHNT and CDR2 is FRNRAP. The CDR3 protein is CASGLVVAGRINQPQHF. The CDR3 DNA sequence: TGTGCTAGTGGTTTGGTGGTGGCGGGACGGATCAATCAGCCCCAGCATTTT.

This chain joins TRBV27 and TRBJ1-5; perhaps TRBD1 as D (5 bases). This CDR3 contains 17 residues. Trimming shortened V by 5 bases and J by 3 bases, and 20 bases separated the two germline ends. Germline CDR1 MNHEY, CDR2 SMNVEV (reference sequence). CDR3 sequence reads: CASSRRGATFLNQPQHF. The CDR3 coding sequence is TGTGCCAGCAGTCGCCGCGGGGCCACCTTCCTCAATCAGCCCCAGCATTTT.

The V gene is TRBV24-1, the J gene TRBJ2-5; the match to TRBD2 covers 7 bases. The CDR3 is made up of 15 amino acids. Germline V gives CDR1 KGHDR, CDR2 SFDVKD. V trimming: 6 bases; J trimming: 5 bases; junction bases outside the gene matches: 11. CDR3 in amino acids: CATSFLSGMAETQYF. The CDR3 DNA follows: TGTGCCACCAGTTTTTTGAGCGGGATGGCGGAGACCCAGTACTTC.

V gene TRBV9 combines with J gene TRBJ2-5, with a tentative D call TRBD2 (5 bases). Germline V gene sequence: CDR1 SGDLS, CDR2 YYNGEE. This CDR3 is 13 amino acids long. Trimming stripped 4 bases from V and 5 bases from J, with 12 bases between. The CDR3 DNA is TGTGCCAGCAGCACTGGACTCAAGGAGACCCAGTACTTC. Its protein product is CASSTGLKETQYF. Complete variable domain (other parts from reference TRBV9 and TRBJ2-5): DSGVTQTPKHLITATGQRVTLRCSPRSGDLSVYWYQQSLDQGLQFLIQYYNGEERAKGNILERFSAQQFPDLHSELNLSSLELGDSALYFCASSTGLKETQYFGPGTRLLVL.

The chain is built from TRBV29-1 and TRBJ2-7; 10 positions match TRBD2. Germline V gene sequence: CDR1 SQVTM, CDR2 ANQGSEA. J lost 3 bases, V lost 6 bases, and 5 bases had no gene match. The CDR3 totals 13 residues. CDR3 amino acids: CSVGTSANYEQYF. The CDR3 DNA reads TGCAGCGTGGGGACTAGCGCGAACTACGAGCAGTACTTC.

This clonotype has more than one count but fewer than ten. The chain uses TRBV5-1 and TRBJ1-5; D gene uncertain. V was shortened by 1 base and J by 4 bases, with 6 bases between the two germline ends. Germline CDR1 SGHRS, CDR2 YFSETQ. CDR3 length: 13 residues. DNA for the CDR3: TGCGCCAGCAGCTTGTGGACGAATCAGCCCCAGCATTTT. Translated: CASSLWTNQPQHF.

This clonotype was seen a handful of times. This sequence joins TRBV7-6 and TRBJ2-2; D not certain. Germline CDR1 and CDR2: SGHVS and FNYEAQ. The V gene lost 1 base and the J gene lost 1 base, with 7 bases spanning the gap. The CDR3 consists of 15 residues. The CDR3 is CASSLDARNTGELFF. CDR3 in DNA: TGTGCCAGCAGCTTAGACGCTCGGAACACCGGGGAGCTGTTTTTT.

This clonotype was seen only a few times. The V and J genes are TRBV7-9 and TRBJ1-1; tentative D call: TRBD1 (6 bases). This CDR3 region has 14 residues. V was pared by 4 bases and J by 5 bases, with 14 bases between. CDR1 is SEHNR and CDR2 is FQNEAQ in the germline V gene (reference sequence). This chain's CDR3 is CASSYGGAKTEAFF. In nucleotides, the CDR3 is TGTGCCAGCAGCTACGGGGGCGCAAAGACTGAAGCTTTCTTT.

This clonotype was seen a few times. The chain couples TRBV3-1 to TRBJ2-2; 11 nucleotides match TRBD2. The CDR3 sequence is 16 residues long. The trim removed 4 bases at V and 3 bases at J, leaving 4 bases unmatched. Per germline, CDR1 LGHDT and CDR2 YNNKEL (reference sequence). CDR3 in amino acids: CASSPELAGDTGELFF. CDR3 in DNA: TGTGCCAGCAGCCCCGAACTAGCGGGAGACACCGGGGAGCTGTTTTTT.

This clonotype has more than one count but fewer than ten. The V and J genes are TRBV11-2 and TRBJ1-2; D may be TRBD1 (5 bases). The V end lost 3 bases, the J end lost 8 bases, and 10 bases lay between the germline ends. Per germline, CDR1 SGHAT and CDR2 FQNNGV. The CDR3 extends over 12 amino acids. In DNA form, the CDR3 reads TGTGCCAGCAGCTTCAGGGTGGAAGGCTACACCTTC. It translates to CASSFRVEGYTF.